This T cell receptor (beta chain) was identified in a study of blood T cell repertoires in COVID-19. Across the whole study: Both acute and convalescent COVID-19 samples were obtained from the United States, Italy and Spain.

This clone was recorded once. TCRdb's copy holds only in-frame clones and misses some; the assay was immunoSEQ multiplex PCR. The top ten hold approximately 2.5% of the sample, which has 230,000 or so clones, about 91% seen once. The ends lost 5 bases at V and 10 bases at J; junction bases unmatched: 4. CDR1 is MNHEY, CDR2 SMNVEV, per germline (reference sequence). CDR3 length: 12 residues. V and J are TRBV27 and TRBJ2-1; 8 bases map to TRBD1. The sequencing sample was made of PBMCs or T cells enriched from blood (not recorded which). The clonotype originates from a woman aged 40 to 55 with acute COVID-19. Here the CDR3 DNA reads TGTGCCAGCAGTAAGACAGGGGCAGAGCAGTTCTTC. As protein: CASSKTGAEQFF.